This T cell receptor (beta chain) was sequenced during a study of cytomegalovirus exposure and HLA in healthy donors. Study information: Tens of millions of unique TCRs, all from HLA-typed donors, were included in an early release of the data.

Study findings and constraints: Follow-up analysis later connected one missense variant in DCLRE1C with trimming of TCR beta V- and J-genes. Later analysis found that TCR beta chains associated with HLA were more clonally expanded than other, equally common chains. It is likely that the observed cluster of highly shared sequence variants was a sequencing artifact.

The PCR was carried out with 60 Vbeta primers and 13 Jbeta primers. Produced via immunoSEQ multiplex PCR; TCRdb's table is partial and in-frame only. The table includes tens of thousands of clones, 78% detected once. Notes on this clone: Its specificity is not known.

V lost 6 bases to trimming and J lost 7 bases; unmatched junction nucleotides: 6. CDR3 length equals 13 residues. Germline V gene lookup returns CDR1 SGHTA and CDR2 FQGNSA. The rearrangement joins TRBV7-2 to TRBJ2-1, with 7 bases aligning to TRBD1. The sample comprised PBMCs. The receptor was isolated from a woman in her forties in good health and CMV-seronegative. The CDR3 spells CASRPTGRNEQFF. The DNA of the CDR3 is TGTGCCAGCAGGCCGACAGGGCGGAATGAGCAGTTCTTC.